This T cell receptor beta chain originates from a study of beta chain features in type 1 diabetes. Findings and caveats of the study: Within patients, naive, central memory and Treg TCRB repertoires seemed more similar than within healthy donors. TCRB CDR3 length was moderately but significantly reduced in all four CD4+ subsets of Type 1 diabetes patients. Shorter templates might be favored by PCR, equally in patients and controls.

Sampling consisted of one heparinised blood draw per donor, averaging roughly 110 mL. By way of CD45RO/CCR7/CD25/CD127/CD95/CD27, the CD4+ regulatory, stem cell-like memory, central memory and naive cells were sorted. Per germline, CDR1 SNHLY and CDR2 FYNNEI. Trimming removed 3 bases from V and 1 base from J; junction bases left unmatched: 4. CDR3 length: 15 residues. As every portion of the isolated RNA was reverse transcribed, the sequencing read expressed TCRB transcripts. The table came from immunoSEQ multiplex PCR; TCRdb's copy has only in-frame clones and leaves some out. The table shows a few hundred thousand clones, with 15% occurring only once. This clone was counted only a few times. Its matching antigen is unknown.

The origin of this receptor is a man aged 18 to 29 with type 1 diabetes. The sequenced sample consisted of naive CD4+ T cells from blood. This sequence joins TRBV2 and TRBJ1-1; 8 bases align to TRBD1. CDR3 sequence (DNA): TGTGCCAGCAGTGAGAGACAGGGGACGAACACTGAAGCTTTCTTT. Translated, it gives CASSERQGTNTEAFF.